Listed here is a single T cell receptor beta chain. What it binds is not known. This record belongs to a study of cytomegalovirus exposure and HLA in healthy donors. Notes on the study in general: V- and J-gene trimming in TCR beta was tied to a missense DCLRE1C variant by an analysis performed later. Looking again later, the authors saw that most CMV-associated TCR beta chains seemed HLA-restricted. Later analysis reportedly placed an Asian-associated ancestry cluster below the roughly 700-donor mean in N-insertions. A cluster of highly shared sequence variants was likely a sequencing artifact.

The CDR3 extends over 12 amino acids. Germline V lookup: CDR1 GTSNPN, CDR2 SVGIG (reference sequence). It was with 60 Vbeta and 13 Jbeta primers that the PCR ran. Assay used: immunoSEQ multiplex PCR; TCRdb lists only in-frame clones, some missing. The data show under 200,000 clones, with about four fifths seen just once and about 4.8% held by the top ten. The chain joins TRBV30 to TRBJ2-5; 10 bases align to TRBD1. The J call is uncertain, as TRBJ2-7 better fits the DNA end. Material for sequencing was PBMCs. This TCR was recovered from a man aged 25 to 40 in good health and CMV-seronegative. The CDR3 here is CAYGQGDYEQYF. The DNA for the CDR3 is TGTGCCTACGGACAGGGGGACTACGAGCAGTACTTC.